These 12 T cell receptor beta chains came from one sample sequenced in a study of identical twins. TCRdb used MiXCR to reprocess the 5' RACE reads, holding one entry per CDR3 protein. The table lists more than 1.5 million distinct CDR3 sequences, under 35% of them singletons, with approximately 0.25% in the top ten. The sequenced sample consisted of cord blood. These receptors all stem from a newborn girl in good health.

The chain combines TRBV7-8 with TRBJ1-3; D gene ambiguous. V was cut by 5 bases and J by 4 bases, with 18 bases left in between. This CDR3 contains 16 residues. Germline CDR1 is SGHVS and CDR2 is FQNEAQ. CDR3 sequence reads: CASSPDRLMRGNTIYF. The CDR3 nucleotides are TGTGCCAGCAGCCCCGACCGGTTAATGAGGGGAAACACCATATATTTT.

This sequence joins TRBV7-9 and TRBJ1-1; D remains ambiguous. Germline assignment: CDR1 SEHNR and CDR2 FQNEAQ (reference sequence). The V gene lost 2 bases and the J gene lost 3 bases, with 7 bases spanning the gap. The length of the CDR3 is 13 residues. The CDR3 spells CASSLKADTEAFF. The CDR3 coding sequence is TGTGCCAGCAGCTTAAAGGCAGACACTGAAGCTTTCTTT. Looking up the rest from reference TRBV7-9 and TRBJ1-1 gives the full variable domain: DTGVSQNPRHKITKRGQNVTFRCDPISEHNRLYWYRQTLGQGPEFLTYFQNEAQLEKSRLLSDRFSAERPKGSFSTLEIQRTEQGDSAMYLCASSLKADTEAFFGQGTRLTVV.

This clonotype came up a few times. The rearrangement joins TRBV5-1 to TRBJ2-5; the D call may be TRBD1 or TRBD2 (5 bases each). The germline CDR1 and CDR2 sequences are SGHRS and YFSETQ. The CDR3 has 17 residues. Trimming removed 3 bases from V and 5 bases from J, with 23 bases in between. The CDR3 DNA reads as TGCGCCAGCAGCTCCGACCTGACAGTAGCGATATGGGAGACCCAGTACTTC. Amino acids: CASSSDLTVAIWETQYF.

The chain joins TRBV11-2 to TRBJ1-2; TRBD1 matches at 9 bases. This CDR3 contains 16 residues. The trim removed 2 bases at V and 8 bases at J, leaving 12 bases unmatched. Germline values: CDR1 SGHAT, CDR2 FQNNGV. The CDR3 protein is CASSLYGTGLRVGYTF. CDR3 nucleotide sequence: TGTGCCAGCAGCTTATACGGGACAGGGCTTCGGGTGGGCTACACCTTC.

This clonotype has only a few counts. This sequence joins TRBV20-1 and TRBJ1-5; D is unclear. Per the germline V gene, CDR1 is DFQATT and CDR2 is SNEGSKA (reference sequence). Trimming took off 1 base at V and 0 bases at J, with 13 bases between the two ends. There are 16 residues in the CDR3. In DNA form, the CDR3 reads TGCAGTGCTAGAGGGCTACACAAAAGTAGCAATCAGCCCCAGCATTTT. Protein: CSARGLHKSSNQPQHF.

This chain joins TRBV2 and TRBJ1-2; D gene uncertain. The CDR3 runs 13 residues. V lost 6 bases to trimming and J lost 0 bases, with 8 bases between them. Germline loops: CDR1 SNHLY, CDR2 FYNNEI. CDR3: CASSASANYGYTF. The CDR3 nucleotides read TGTGCCAGCAGCGCCAGCGCTAACTATGGCTACACCTTC.

The V gene is TRBV27, the J gene TRBJ1-6; 7 nucleotides match TRBD1. Trimming removed 5 bases from V and 7 bases from J; junction bases left unmatched: 14. Germline CDR1 and CDR2: MNHEY and SMNVEV (reference sequence). The CDR3 has 17 amino acids. The CDR3 DNA reads TGTGCCAGCAGTCTCACGCATCCGACAGGGAGCAATTCACCCCTCCACTTT. It yields the protein CASSLTHPTGSNSPLHF.

This clonotype was observed a few times. The chain couples TRBV19 to TRBJ2-1; TRBD2 is a possible D gene (5 bases). CDR3 length equals 11 residues. Per germline, CDR1 LNHDA and CDR2 SQIVND (reference sequence). The ends were cut back, 3 bases at V and 9 bases at J, with 6 bases in the middle. CDR3 bases: TGTGCCAGTAGTATTGAGGGTGAGCAGTTCTTC. This gives the protein CASSIEGEQFF.

The rearrangement uses TRBV5-6 and TRBJ1-2, with 7 bases matching TRBD1. CDR1 SGHDT and CDR2 YYEEEE come from the germline V gene. The CDR3 runs to 15 residues. Trimming removed 4 bases from V and 8 bases from J; junction bases left unmatched: 14. The CDR3 spells CASSIGTAIVLGYTF. DNA for the CDR3: TGTGCCAGCAGCATTGGGACAGCAATTGTGTTGGGCTACACCTTC. Supplemented by reference TRBV5-6 and TRBJ1-2, the full variable domain reads DAGVTQSPTHLIKTRGQQVTLRCSPKSGHDTVSWYQQALGQGPQFIFQYYEEEERQRGNFPDRFSGHQFPNYSSELNVNALLLGDSALYLCASSIGTAIVLGYTFGSGTRLTVV.

The chain carries TRBV15 and TRBJ1-5; D unresolved. This CDR3 comprises 15 residues. V dropped 5 bases and J dropped 5 bases, with 16 bases sitting between them. Germline lookup yields CDR1 LNHNV and CDR2 YYDKDF (reference sequence). Here the CDR3 reads CATSGLVALDQPQHF. CDR3 bases: TGTGCCACCAGCGGGCTTGTAGCTCTCGATCAGCCCCAGCATTTT.

This clonotype has a handful of counts. V and J are TRBV5-1 and TRBJ2-3; 10 positions agree with TRBD1. Germline V gene lookup returns CDR1 SGHRS and CDR2 YFSETQ. V gave up 1 base and J gave up 1 base; unmatched junction bases: 9. The CDR3 covers 18 residues. CDR3 residues: CASSLKRAGTGGTDTQYF. CDR3 DNA: TGCGCCAGCAGCTTGAAGAGAGCCGGGACAGGGGGCACAGATACGCAGTATTTT.

The chain links TRBV20-1 to TRBJ1-2; TRBD1 aligns across 8 bases. The CDR3 length is 14 residues. The germline CDR1 and CDR2 sequences are DFQATT and SNEGSKA (reference sequence). With V trimmed by 1 base and J by 8 bases, 9 bases remained unmatched. CDR3 coding DNA: TGCAGTGCTAGAGCCTCTGACAGGGGCAACGGCTACACCTTC. Translating gives CSARASDRGNGYTF.